Below, 19 T cell receptor beta chains from the same sample are listed, as sequenced in a study of tumor and adjacent non-tumor tissue in lung cancer. RNA was extracted from bulk tissue without any cell sorting. More than 3 cm separated this lung sample from the edge of the tumor. Three rounds of nested PCR, following a modified ARM-PCR protocol, produced the TCRbeta library. One entry per CDR3 protein, called by TCRdb with MiXCR from the multiplex PCR reads. The data contain 75,000 to 80,000 distinct CDR3 sequences, around 76% of them singletons. Material: distant non-tumor lung tissue. These receptors were taken from a man between 65 and 85 years old with non-small cell lung cancer.

The V call is TRBV6-5, the J call TRBJ2-5; no clear D. With 4 bases removed from V and 2 bases from J, the gap between germline ends came to 20 bases. The germline V gene has CDR1 MNHEY and CDR2 SVGAGI. This CDR3 contains 17 residues. The CDR3 reads CASSSAWTAFPQETQYF. CDR3 nucleotides: TGTGCCAGCAGTTCCGCCTGGACGGCGTTCCCACAAGAGACCCAGTACTTC.

The chain carries TRBV12-3 or TRBV12-4 and TRBJ1-3; D is perhaps TRBD1 (5 bases). This CDR3 region has 18 residues. V was cut by 7 bases and J by 0 bases, with 22 bases left in between. In nucleotides, the CDR3 is TGTGCCAGCAACCGTCCCGGGATAGGGGTCGGCTCTGGAAACACCATATATTTT. Translating it yields CASNRPGIGVGSGNTIYF.

A single count supports this clonotype. One end of the junction fails to match germline, which may point to a read error. The CDR3, as DNA: TGTACCAGCAGACAGGGGGTATCAATGCACAATGAGCAGTTCTTC. Translation gives CTSRQGVSMHNEQFF. This chain links TRBV6-1 with TRBJ2-1; TRBD1 matches at 9 bases. This CDR3 is 15 amino acids long. CDR1 is MNHNS and CDR2 is SASEGT in the germline V gene.

Comments on this clonotype: One junction end disagrees with the germline gene, perhaps due to a read error. The chain employs TRBV29-1 and TRBJ2-1; D perhaps matches TRBD1 (5 bases). Per germline, CDR1 SQVTM and CDR2 ANQGSEA. This CDR3 contains 13 residues. The CDR3 DNA is TGCAGCGCGATAGCCTGGACACACAATGCGCAGTTCTTT. Protein: CSAIAWTHNAQFF.

As to this clonotype: Sequence at one end of the junction differs from germline and may be a read error. The rearrangement joins TRBV11-2 to TRBJ1-2; 8 bases align to TRBD1. Germline V lookup: CDR1 SGHAT, CDR2 FQNNGV. The CDR3 runs 16 residues. Here the CDR3 reads CANSSGTGHLNYGYTF. The CDR3 DNA follows: TGTGCCAACAGCTCCGGGACAGGCCATCTTAACTATGGCTACACCTTC. The complete variable domain, with remaining parts taken from reference TRBV11-2 and TRBJ1-2, reads EAGVAQSPRYKIIEKRQSVAFWCNPISGHATLYWYQQILGQGPKLLIQFQNNGVVDDSQLPKDRFSAERLKGVDSTLKIQPAKLEDSAVYLCANSSGTGHLNYGYTFGSGTRLTVV.

The chain links TRBV29-1 to TRBJ2-5; D not certain. Deletions cut 8 bases from V and 2 bases from J, with 24 bases between. CDR1 and CDR2 (germline): SQVTM, ANQGSEA. CDR3 size: 16 residues. The DNA for the CDR3 is TGCAGCACCAAGCTCTACCTCCACACAAGTCAAGAGACCCAGTACTTC. Translating gives CSTKLYLHTSQETQYF.

By share, this clonotype ranks as medium-sized. The chain couples TRBV5-5 to TRBJ2-3, with TRBD2 matching over 8 bases. Germline V gene lookup returns CDR1 SGHKS and CDR2 YYEKEE (reference sequence). Losses at the gene ends were 4 bases for V and 1 base for J; bases not matched to a gene: 8. The CDR3 totals 16 residues. The CDR3 here is CASSLTQAGGTDTQYF. CDR3 coding DNA: TGTGCCAGCAGCCTGACCCAAGCGGGGGGCACAGATACGCAGTATTTT.

Of note for this clonotype: Germline and junction disagree at one end, which may indicate a read error. The V and J genes are TRBV11-3 and TRBJ1-1; D possibly corresponds to TRBD1 (5 bases). The germline CDR1 and CDR2 sequences are SGHNT and YENEEA. This CDR3 has 16 residues. In nucleotides, the CDR3 is TGTGTCAGCAGCTTCCGTGACAGAATCCTCAACACTGAAGTTTTCTTT. It codes for CVSSFRDRILNTEVFF.

Note on this clonotype: Relative to the germline gene, one junction end is altered; a read error may explain this. The chain is built from TRBV6-1 and TRBJ2-5, with D unresolved. Germline V gives CDR1 MNHNS, CDR2 SASEGT. The CDR3 loop spans 13 amino acids. The CDR3 bases are TGTGCCAGCGGTGAAGGGCCGCTAGAGACCTACTACTTC. The encoded protein is CASGEGPLETYYF.

As to this clonotype: A read error may produce the germline difference seen at one junction end. The genes are TRBV4-2 and TRBJ2-7; possibly TRBD1 or TRBD2 for D (5 bases each). Per the germline V gene, CDR1 is LGHNA and CDR2 is YNFKEQ. The CDR3 is 14 amino acids. This chain's CDR3 is CVSSQLGDGYEQYF. In nucleotides, the CDR3 is TGTGTCAGCAGCCAATTAGGGGACGGCTACGAGCAGTACTTC.

With regard to this clonotype: The CDR3 does not end in the conserved phenylalanine or tryptophan, so this is likely a read error. V and J are TRBV20-1 and TRBJ2-7, with 9 nucleotides matching TRBD1. Germline CDR1 reads DFQATT; CDR2 reads SNEGSKA (reference sequence). Trimming cost V 1 base and J 4 bases; bases outside gene matches: 5. The CDR3 length is 14 residues. DNA of the CDR3: TGCAGTGCTAGAGCCCCGACAGGGGGTTACGAGCAGTACTAC. Translated, it gives CSARAPTGGYEQYY.

Of note for this clonotype: At one end the junction does not follow the germline gene, possibly because of a read error. The genes are TRBV12-3 or TRBV12-4 and TRBJ2-2; maybe TRBD2 (5 bases). This CDR3 is 15 amino acids long. Here the CDR3 DNA reads TGTGCCAGCACTCCCAAACATGGGAACGCCGGGGAACTGTTTTTT. It yields the protein CASTPKHGNAGELFF.

Comments on this clonotype: At one end, the junction sequence differs from germline, possibly due to a read error. J is TRBJ1-2 and V is TRBV29-1; D not resolved. Germline V lookup: CDR1 SQVTM, CDR2 ANQGSEA. CDR3 length: 13 amino acids. This CDR3 reads CNILQTGAYSYTF. The CDR3 nucleotides read TGCAACATTCTCCAGACGGGAGCCTATAGCTACACCTTC.

Points on this clonotype: One end of the junction varies from germline; a read error may be responsible. The chain links TRBV5-1 to TRBJ2-3; D call uncertain. Germline V gives CDR1 SGHRS, CDR2 YFSETQ. CDR3 length: 12 residues. CDR3 coding DNA: TGCGCCAACAGCCCTCGCACAGATACGCAGTATTTT. Its protein product is CANSPRTDTQYF.

Of note for this clonotype: At one boundary the junction diverges from the germline segment, which might be a read error. The J gene is TRBJ2-3, the V gene TRBV10-2; TRBD2 matches 8 bases. The CDR3 sequence is 16 residues long. Germline CDR1 is WSHSY and CDR2 is SAAADI. CDR3 in DNA: TGCGCCAACAGGACAGCGGGGGACACTAGCACAGATAAGCAGTATTTT. Its protein product is CANRTAGDTSTDKQYF.

This clonotype was observed a few times. The CDR3, as DNA: TGCGCCAGCAGCCCCATCTTCGGGACCGGGGAGCTGTTTTTT. Protein product: CASSPIFGTGELFF. The chain recombines TRBV5-1 with TRBJ2-2; D is undetermined. V was shortened by 4 bases and J by 5 bases, with 12 bases between the two germline ends. This CDR3 region has 14 residues. The germline CDR1 and CDR2 sequences are SGHRS and YFSETQ.

This clonotype was counted between two and nine times. The chain uses TRBV6-2 or TRBV6-3 and TRBJ2-5, with TRBD1 matching 8 bases. With V trimmed by 7 bases and J by 7 bases, 8 bases remained unmatched. Germline V gene sequence: CDR1 MNHEY, CDR2 SVGEGT. This CDR3 has 13 amino acids. In DNA, the CDR3 is TGTGCCAGCAATGGACAGGGTTACGGGACCCAGTACTTC. Translated, it gives CASNGQGYGTQYF.

Comments on this clonotype: The germline gene is not matched at one end of the junction; a read error may be the cause. The chain uses TRBV28 and TRBJ2-2; no clear D. CDR3 size: 16 residues. Germline-derived CDR1 and CDR2 are MDHEN and SYDVKM. CDR3 loop: CAISSINPGDPGELFF. CDR3 DNA sequence: TGTGCCATCAGTTCGATCAACCCTGGGGATCCCGGGGAGCTGTTTTTT. Variable domain in full (rest from reference TRBV28 and TRBJ2-2): DVKVTQSSRYLVKRTGEKVFLECVQDMDHENMFWYRQDPGLGLRLIYFSYDVKMKEKGDIPEGYSVSREKKERFSLILESASTNQTSMYLCAISSINPGDPGELFFGEGSRLTVL.

The genes are TRBV11-2 and TRBJ2-3; D gene unclear. The CDR3 has 14 amino acids. CDR1 is SGHAT, CDR2 FQNNGV, per germline. This chain's CDR3 is CTNSFWVASDTQYF. The CDR3, as DNA: TGTACCAACAGCTTTTGGGTGGCTTCAGATACGCAGTATTTT. Variable domain in full (rest from reference TRBV11-2 and TRBJ2-3): EAGVAQSPRYKIIEKRQSVAFWCNPISGHATLYWYQQILGQGPKLLIQFQNNGVVDDSQLPKDRFSAERLKGVDSTLKIQPAKLEDSAVYLCTNSFWVASDTQYFGPGTRLTVL.